The clone carrying this T cell receptor beta chain was counted at least ten times. V lost 4 bases to trimming and J lost 1 base, with 13 bases between them. Germline V gene sequence: CDR1 SGHNT, CDR2 YENEEA. The CDR3 spans 15 residues. Thyroid ultrasound, orbital computed tomography, clinical symptoms, and serum thyroxine and TRAb underpinned diagnoses. The source of the sample is a study of T cells in Graves' hyperthyroidism and ophthalmopathy. RNA transcripts gave rise to amplified TCR beta CDR3 regions. First-round RT-PCR with HTBI primers amplified the TCR CDR3 region. From the multiplex PCR reads, TCRdb called clonotypes with MiXCR, one entry per CDR3 protein. The sample lists fewer than 500,000 distinct CDR3 sequences, approximately 13% seen once, with 20% in the top ten.

Sequences were obtained from blood. V gene TRBV11-3 combines with J gene TRBJ1-1, with unresolved D. The receptor was isolated from a young man with Graves' hyperthyroidism that later progressed to Graves' ophthalmopathy. CDR3 DNA: TGTGCCAGCAGCTCGGGCGGAGCTTCGAACACTGAAGCTTTCTTT. This codes for CASSSGGASNTEAFF.